This T cell receptor (beta chain) was sequenced for a study of Ad26.COV2.S vaccination and SARS-CoV-2 variants. Indicated treatment: roughly 19 received Ad26.COV2.S at low or high dose, single or two shots; five or six received placebo; per-sample allocation not given. Day 63 after the first injection of vaccine or placebo was the sampling time. Ad26 vector vaccine expressed Wuhan-strain SARS-CoV-2 spike. About this clone itself: Its antigen is unknown.

Sequencing used immunoSEQ multiplex PCR; TCRdb keeps in-frame clones, though not all of them. This table has roughly 400,000 clones, roughly 91% appearing once. CDR1 is MDHEN, CDR2 SYDVKM, per germline. Trimming removed 2 bases from V and 0 bases from J; junction bases left unmatched: 15. This CDR3 has 21 residues. Study-wide findings and caveats: Spike-specific responses of CD8+ and CD4+ T cells were reported to display substantial breadth after vaccination.

The sequence was obtained from a person aged 18-60 years who received the Ad26.COV2.S COVID-19 vaccine or a placebo. Here the sequenced sample was peripheral blood, taken in a trial of Ad26.COV2.S vaccine versus placebo. The chain has TRBV28 and TRBJ2-3; 12 nucleotides align to TRBD1. CDR3: CASSLPKTGTGGGWSTDTQYF. The CDR3 DNA is TGTGCCAGCAGTTTACCCAAAACCGGGACAGGGGGCGGATGGAGCACAGATACGCAGTATTTT. Together with reference TRBV28 and TRBJ2-3, the CDR3 gives the full variable domain: DVKVTQSSRYLVKRTGEKVFLECVQDMDHENMFWYRQDPGLGLRLIYFSYDVKMKEKGDIPEGYSVSREKKERFSLILESASTNQTSMYLCASSLPKTGTGGGWSTDTQYFGPGTRLTVL.